This T cell receptor beta chain was recorded in a study of blood T cell repertoires in COVID-19. Study-level information: From T cells, B-cell-depleted T cells, or PBMCs came the material, which was cDNA or gDNA.

The repertoire was sequenced with immunoSEQ multiplex PCR; TCRdb's copy has only in-frame clones and lacks some. The top ten hold about 2.5% of the sample, which has over 150,000 clones, approximately 91% seen once. This CDR3 region has 14 residues. The germline V gene encodes CDR1 SEHNR and CDR2 FQNEAQ (reference sequence). Trimming cost V 5 bases and J 9 bases, with 14 bases left between them. This TCR was sampled from a man younger than 30 with acute or convalescent COVID-19. Sequences were obtained from peripheral blood. This chain connects TRBV7-9 to TRBJ1-6; D gene uncertain. Here the CDR3 reads CASSPGVIGSPLHF. CDR3 nucleotides: TGTGCCAGCAGCCCGGGAGTGATAGGTTCACCCCTCCACTTT.